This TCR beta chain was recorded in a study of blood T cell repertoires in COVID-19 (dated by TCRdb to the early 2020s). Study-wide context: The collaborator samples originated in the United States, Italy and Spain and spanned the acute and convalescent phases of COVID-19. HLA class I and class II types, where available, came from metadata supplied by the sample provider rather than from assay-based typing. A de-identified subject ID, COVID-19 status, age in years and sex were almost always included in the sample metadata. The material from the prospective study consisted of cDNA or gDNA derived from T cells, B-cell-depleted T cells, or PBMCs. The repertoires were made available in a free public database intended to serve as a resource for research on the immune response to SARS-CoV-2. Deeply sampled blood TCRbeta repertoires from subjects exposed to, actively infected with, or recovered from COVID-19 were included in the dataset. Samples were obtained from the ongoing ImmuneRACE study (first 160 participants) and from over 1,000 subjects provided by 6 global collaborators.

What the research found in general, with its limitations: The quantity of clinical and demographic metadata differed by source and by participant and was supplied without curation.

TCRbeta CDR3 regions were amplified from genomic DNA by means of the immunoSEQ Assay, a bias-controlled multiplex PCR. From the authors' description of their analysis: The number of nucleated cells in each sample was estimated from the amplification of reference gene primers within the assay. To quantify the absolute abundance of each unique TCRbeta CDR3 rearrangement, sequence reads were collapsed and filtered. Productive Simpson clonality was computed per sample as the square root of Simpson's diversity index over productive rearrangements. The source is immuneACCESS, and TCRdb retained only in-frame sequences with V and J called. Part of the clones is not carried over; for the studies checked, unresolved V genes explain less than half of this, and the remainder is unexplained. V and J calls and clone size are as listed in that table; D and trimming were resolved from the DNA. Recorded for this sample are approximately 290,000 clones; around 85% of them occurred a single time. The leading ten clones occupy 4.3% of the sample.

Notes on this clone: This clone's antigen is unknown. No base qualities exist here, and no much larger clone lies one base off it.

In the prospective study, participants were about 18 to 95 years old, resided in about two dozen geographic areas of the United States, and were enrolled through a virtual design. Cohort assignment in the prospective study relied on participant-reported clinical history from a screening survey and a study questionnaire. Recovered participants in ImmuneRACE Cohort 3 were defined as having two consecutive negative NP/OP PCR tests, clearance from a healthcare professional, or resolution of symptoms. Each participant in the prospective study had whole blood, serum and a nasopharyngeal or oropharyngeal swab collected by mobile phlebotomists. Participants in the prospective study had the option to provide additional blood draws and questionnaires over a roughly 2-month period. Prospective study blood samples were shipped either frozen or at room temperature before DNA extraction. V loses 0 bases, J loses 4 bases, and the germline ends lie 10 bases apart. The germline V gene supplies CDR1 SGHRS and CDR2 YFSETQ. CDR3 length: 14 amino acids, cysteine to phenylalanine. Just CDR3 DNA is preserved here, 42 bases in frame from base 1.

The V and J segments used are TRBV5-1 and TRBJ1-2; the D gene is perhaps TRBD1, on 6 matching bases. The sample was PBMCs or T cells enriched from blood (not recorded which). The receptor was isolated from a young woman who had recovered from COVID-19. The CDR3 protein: CASSLGDTGYGYTF. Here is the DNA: TGCGCCAGCAGCTTGGGGGACACGGGCTATGGCTACACCTTC.